The source of this T cell receptor beta chain is a study of blood T cells in healthy people across ages. Study-level background: Per every two T cells, about one barcoded beta molecule was captured by template switching.

Primed by a sample-barcoded 5' primer and a J-beta primer mix, a second PCR proceeded for roughly 6 to 12 cycles. TCRdb processed the 5' RACE reads anew with MiXCR; each CDR3 protein has one entry. Of hundreds of thousands of distinct CDR3 sequences listed, about 30% are singletons. Whole-study findings and limits: Strong correlation linked observed beta diversity and percent naive T cells. In long-lived donors, naive CD4+ cell counts and diversity exceeded those of aged donors.

This clonotype occurred many times. Its antigen is not known. This CDR3 spans 14 amino acids. V shed 4 bases and J 2 bases; nucleotides not matched to a gene: 4. CDR1 and CDR2 (germline): DFQATT, SNEGSKA (reference sequence). The source is a woman aged 80 or over in good health. This rearrangement joins TRBV20-1 to TRBJ2-3, with 9 bases matching TRBD1. The sequencing input was blood. The CDR3, as DNA: TGCAGTGCTAAGGACAGGGGCTTCACAGATACGCAGTATTTT. The encoded protein is CSAKDRGFTDTQYF.